This entry lists 11 T cell receptor beta chains sequenced from one sample in a study of blood T cells in healthy people across ages. Combining a sample-barcoded 5' primer with a J-beta primer mix, a second PCR ran for roughly 7 to 11 cycles. TCRdb itself ran the 5' RACE reads through MiXCR, one entry per CDR3 protein. Here the sample spans about 730,000 distinct CDR3 sequences, roughly 44% being singletons. What was sequenced was blood. These receptors were obtained from a woman aged 55-75 years in good health.

The rearrangement links TRBV28 to TRBJ1-2; weak D call: TRBD1 (6 bases). The CDR3 totals 14 residues. Per germline, CDR1 MDHEN and CDR2 SYDVKM. The ends were cut back, 5 bases at V and 8 bases at J, with 18 bases in the middle. CDR3 loop: CASSPTSQGPGYTF. The CDR3 DNA reads as TGTGCCAGCAGTCCTACCTCACAGGGCCCCGGCTACACCTTC.

V usage is TRBV29-1 and J usage is TRBJ1-2, with 7 bases aligning to TRBD1. J was trimmed by 7 bases and V by 4 bases; bases with no gene match: 6. The germline gives CDR1 SQVTM, CDR2 ANQGSEA. The CDR3 consists of 12 residues. CDR3 in amino acids: CSVARQGFGYTF. The CDR3 DNA is TGCAGCGTTGCTAGACAGGGCTTTGGCTACACCTTC.

This clonotype was observed a single time. V gene TRBV11-2 combines with J gene TRBJ2-5, with D possibly TRBD1 on 6 matching bases. This CDR3 has 15 residues. CDR1 and CDR2 (germline): SGHAT, FQNNGV. V was shortened by 8 bases and J by 1 base, with 17 bases between the two germline ends. The CDR3 loop reads CASLPGWGLQETQYF. CDR3 sequence (DNA): TGTGCCAGCTTACCAGGGTGGGGGCTCCAAGAGACCCAGTACTTC.

This clonotype turned up a few times. The rearrangement joins TRBV6-2 or TRBV6-3 to TRBJ2-1, with TRBD1 identical over 12 bases. The junction had 9 bases not matched to a gene; V was cut back by 2 bases and J by 10 bases. CDR3 length: 16 residues. Germline V gives CDR1 MNHEY, CDR2 SVGEGT. The CDR3 spells CASSYQPGQGAGEQFF. Here the CDR3 DNA reads TGTGCCAGCAGTTACCAACCGGGACAGGGGGCAGGAGAGCAGTTCTTC.

There are a few counts of this clonotype. This chain joins TRBV7-3 and TRBJ2-1; 8 bases agree with TRBD1. CDR1 is SGHTA, CDR2 FQGTGA, per germline. The CDR3 covers 12 residues. V was pared by 5 bases and J by 15 bases, with 9 bases of the junction left unmatched. The DNA for the CDR3 is TGTGCCAGCAGCCCCACCGGACAGGGTCTGTTCTTC. Translating gives CASSPTGQGLFF.

The chain uses TRBV28 and TRBJ2-1, with 7 positions matching TRBD1. The germline V gene encodes CDR1 MDHEN and CDR2 SYDVKM. V shed 2 bases, J shed 2 bases, and the junction held 6 bases outside the gene matches. There are 16 residues in the CDR3. DNA of the CDR3: TGTGCCAGCAGTTTACAGGGGCAGGGGGCCTACAATGAGCAGTTCTTC. Amino acid sequence: CASSLQGQGAYNEQFF.

This clonotype was picked up a small number of times. V and J are TRBV7-3 and TRBJ2-5; possibly TRBD1 or TRBD2 for D (6 bases each). Trimming stripped 3 bases from V and 1 base from J, with 15 bases between. CDR1 SGHTA and CDR2 FQGTGA come from the germline V gene. The CDR3 totals 16 residues. The CDR3 reads CASSFRGGRGQETQYF. For the CDR3, the DNA is TGTGCCAGCAGCTTCCGAGGGGGGCGGGGCCAAGAGACCCAGTACTTC.

This clonotype turned up a few times. This rearrangement joins TRBV6-2 or TRBV6-3 to TRBJ1-6; no definite D call. Between the trimmed V and J ends, which lost 6 bases and 14 bases, there was a span of 17 bases. The CDR3 totals 13 residues. Germline CDR1 and CDR2: MNHEY and SVGEGT. CDR3 sequence: CASRFLFPQTLHF. Written as DNA, the CDR3 is TGTGCCAGCAGATTTCTTTTTCCGCAAACCCTCCACTTT.

The V gene is TRBV5-1, the J gene TRBJ2-4; D is perhaps TRBD1 (6 bases). The DNA end is a closer match to TRBJ2-7, so the J assignment may be wrong. Germline V gene data show CDR1 as SGHRS and CDR2 as YFSETQ. There are 14 residues in the CDR3. Here the CDR3 reads CASSLQGEIYEQYF. CDR3 coding DNA: TGCGCCAGCAGCTTACAGGGCGAGATCTACGAGCAGTACTTC.

The table lists this clonotype with a few counts. The chain uses TRBV12-3 or TRBV12-4 and TRBJ1-1; no clear D. V lost 5 bases, J lost 1 base, and 8 bases lay in between. CDR3 length: 13 amino acids. In DNA form, the CDR3 reads TGTGCCAGCAGTGGTCTTCGGAACACTGAAGCTTTCTTT. As protein: CASSGLRNTEAFF.

This clonotype was picked up many times. J is TRBJ2-5 and V is TRBV20-1; 7 positions match TRBD2. The J call is uncertain, as TRBJ2-7 better fits the DNA end. Germline V gene sequence: CDR1 DFQATT, CDR2 SNEGSKA (reference sequence). The length of the CDR3 is 12 residues. CDR3 sequence: CSAVRGGHEQYF. The CDR3 region has the DNA TGCAGTGCCGTGCGCGGGGGTCACGAGCAGTACTTC.